This T cell receptor (beta chain) was identified during a study of CD8 T cells in Susac syndrome. Germline CDR1 reads PRHDT; CDR2 reads FYEKMQ (reference sequence). CDR3 length: 14 amino acids. V lost 0 bases and J 7 bases, leaving 13 bases between the germline ends. When the RNA was reverse transcribed, random hexamers were used with an input of roughly 0.45 to 1 ug. Amplification of the TCR beta CDR3 was carried out by immunoSEQ multiplex PCR, which spanned a total of 54 Vbeta and 13 Jbeta segments. TCRdb reprocessed the immunoSEQ multiplex PCR reads with MiXCR, giving one entry per CDR3 protein. This sample has 130,000 to 150,000 distinct CDR3 sequences, with about 94% found just once. CD8+ and CD4+ T cells from blood underwent TCR beta sequencing.

The gene calls are TRBV13 and TRBJ2-7; D perhaps matches TRBD1 (6 bases). Sequencing input: CD8+ T cells from PBMCs. The receptor's source is a human donor in good health. CDR3 in DNA: TGTGCCAGCAGCTTAGGTGGGGGCGGTGGTGAGCAGTACTTC. This gives the protein CASSLGGGGGEQYF.